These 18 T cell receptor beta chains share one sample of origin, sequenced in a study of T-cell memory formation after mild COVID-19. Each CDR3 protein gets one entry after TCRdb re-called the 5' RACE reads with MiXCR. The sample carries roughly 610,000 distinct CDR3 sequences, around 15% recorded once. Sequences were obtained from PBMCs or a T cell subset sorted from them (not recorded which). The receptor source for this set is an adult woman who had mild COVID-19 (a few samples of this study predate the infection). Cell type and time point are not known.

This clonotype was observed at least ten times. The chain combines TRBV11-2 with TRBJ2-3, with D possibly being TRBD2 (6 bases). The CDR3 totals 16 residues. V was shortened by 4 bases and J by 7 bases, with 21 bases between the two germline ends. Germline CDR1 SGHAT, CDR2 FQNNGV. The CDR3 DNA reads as TGTGCCAGCAGCTCCCTCCCGGGACTGAGGCGGAATACGCAGTATTTT. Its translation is CASSSLPGLRRNTQYF.

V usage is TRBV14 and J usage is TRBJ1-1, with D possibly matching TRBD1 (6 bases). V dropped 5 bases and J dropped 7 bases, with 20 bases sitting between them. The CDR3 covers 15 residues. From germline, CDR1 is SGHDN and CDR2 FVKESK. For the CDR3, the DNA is TGTGCCAGCAGCGAAGGACAGATACCAATTAATGAAGCTTTCTTT. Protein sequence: CASSEGQIPINEAFF.

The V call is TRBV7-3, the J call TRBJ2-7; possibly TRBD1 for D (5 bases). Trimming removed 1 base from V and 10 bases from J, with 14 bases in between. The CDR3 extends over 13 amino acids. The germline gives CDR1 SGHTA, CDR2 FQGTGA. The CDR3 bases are TGTGCCAGCAGCTTAAGCTCCACAGGAGACCAGTACTTC. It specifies CASSLSSTGDQYF.

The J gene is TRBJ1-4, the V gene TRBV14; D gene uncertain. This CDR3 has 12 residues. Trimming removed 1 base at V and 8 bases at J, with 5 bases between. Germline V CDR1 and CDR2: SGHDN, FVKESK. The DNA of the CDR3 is TGTGCCAGCAGCCAAGTACGAGAAAAACTGTTTTTT. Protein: CASSQVREKLFF.

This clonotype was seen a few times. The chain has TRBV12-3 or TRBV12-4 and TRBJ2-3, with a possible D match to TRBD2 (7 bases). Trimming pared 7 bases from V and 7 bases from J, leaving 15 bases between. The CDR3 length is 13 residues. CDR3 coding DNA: TGTGCCAGCATCTTGGGCGGGGGCAATACGCAGTATTTT. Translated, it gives CASILGGGNTQYF.

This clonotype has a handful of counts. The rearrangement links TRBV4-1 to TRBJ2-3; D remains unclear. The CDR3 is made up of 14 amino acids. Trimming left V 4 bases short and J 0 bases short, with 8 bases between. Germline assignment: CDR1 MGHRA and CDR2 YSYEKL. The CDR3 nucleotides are TGCGCCAGCAGCCGTCAGCCTAGCACAGATACGCAGTATTTT. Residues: CASSRQPSTDTQYF.

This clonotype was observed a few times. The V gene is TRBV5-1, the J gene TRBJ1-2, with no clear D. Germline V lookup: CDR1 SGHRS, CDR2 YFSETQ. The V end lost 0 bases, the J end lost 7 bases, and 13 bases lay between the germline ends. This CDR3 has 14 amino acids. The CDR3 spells CASSLADGGRGYTF. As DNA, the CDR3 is TGCGCCAGCAGCTTGGCGGACGGCGGACGTGGCTACACCTTC.

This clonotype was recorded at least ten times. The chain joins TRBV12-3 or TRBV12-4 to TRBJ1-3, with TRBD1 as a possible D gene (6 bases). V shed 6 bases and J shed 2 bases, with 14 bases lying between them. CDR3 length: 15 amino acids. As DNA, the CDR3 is TGTGCCAGCAGACTCCGAGGGGGGACTGGAAACACCATATATTTT. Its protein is CASRLRGGTGNTIYF.

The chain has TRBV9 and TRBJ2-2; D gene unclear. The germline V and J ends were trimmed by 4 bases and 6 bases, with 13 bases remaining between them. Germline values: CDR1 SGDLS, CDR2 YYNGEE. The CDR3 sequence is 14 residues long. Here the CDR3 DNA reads TGTGCCAGCAGCCCCCGTGTCACGGCCGGGGAGCTGTTTTTT. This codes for CASSPRVTAGELFF.

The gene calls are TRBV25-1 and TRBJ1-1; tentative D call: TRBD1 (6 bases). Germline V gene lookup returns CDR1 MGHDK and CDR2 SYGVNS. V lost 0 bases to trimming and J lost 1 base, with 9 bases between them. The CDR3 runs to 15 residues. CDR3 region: CASSEYKGENTEAFF. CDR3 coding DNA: TGTGCCAGCAGTGAATATAAGGGGGAGAACACTGAAGCTTTCTTT.

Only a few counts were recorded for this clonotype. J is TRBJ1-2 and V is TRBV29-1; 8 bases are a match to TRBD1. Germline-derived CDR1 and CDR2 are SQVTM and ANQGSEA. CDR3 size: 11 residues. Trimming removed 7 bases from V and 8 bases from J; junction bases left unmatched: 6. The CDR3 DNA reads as TGCAGCGCACAGGGGGGTTTGGGCTACACCTTC. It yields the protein CSAQGGLGYTF.

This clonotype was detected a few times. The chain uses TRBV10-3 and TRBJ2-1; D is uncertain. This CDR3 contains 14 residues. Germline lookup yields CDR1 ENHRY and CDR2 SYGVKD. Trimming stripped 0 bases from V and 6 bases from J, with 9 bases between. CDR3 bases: TGTGCCATCAGTGAGTCGATGGCAGTCAATGAGCAGTTCTTC. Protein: CAISESMAVNEQFF.

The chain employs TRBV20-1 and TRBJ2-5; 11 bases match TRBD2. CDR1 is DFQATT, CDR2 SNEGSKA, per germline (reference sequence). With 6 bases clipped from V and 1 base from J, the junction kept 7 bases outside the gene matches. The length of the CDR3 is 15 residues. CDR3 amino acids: CSASPGLAAQETQYF. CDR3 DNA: TGCAGTGCCAGCCCGGGACTAGCGGCCCAAGAGACCCAGTACTTC.

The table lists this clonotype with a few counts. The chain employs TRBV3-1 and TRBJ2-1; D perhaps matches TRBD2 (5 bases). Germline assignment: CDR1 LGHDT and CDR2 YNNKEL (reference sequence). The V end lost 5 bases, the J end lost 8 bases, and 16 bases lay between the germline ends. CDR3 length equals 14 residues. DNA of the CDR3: TGTGCCAGCAGCGACACTAGGGTTGGGGATGAGCAGTTCTTC. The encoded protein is CASSDTRVGDEQFF.

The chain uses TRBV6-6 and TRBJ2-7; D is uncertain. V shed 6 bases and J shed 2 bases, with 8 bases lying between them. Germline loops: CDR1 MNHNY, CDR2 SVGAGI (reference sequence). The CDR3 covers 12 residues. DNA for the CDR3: TGTGCCAGCAGGCATACAGCCTACGAGCAGTACTTC. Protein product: CASRHTAYEQYF.

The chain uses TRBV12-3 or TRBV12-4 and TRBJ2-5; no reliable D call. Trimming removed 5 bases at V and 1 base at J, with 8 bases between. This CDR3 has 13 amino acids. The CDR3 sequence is CASSRWAQETQYF. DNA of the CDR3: TGTGCCAGCAGTAGGTGGGCCCAAGAGACCCAGTACTTC.

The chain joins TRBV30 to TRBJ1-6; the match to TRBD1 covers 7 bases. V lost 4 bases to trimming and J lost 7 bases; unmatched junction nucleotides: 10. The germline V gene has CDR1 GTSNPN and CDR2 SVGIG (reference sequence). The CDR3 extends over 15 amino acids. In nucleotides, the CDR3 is TGTGCCTGGAAGACAGGGATCCTGGGGAATTCACCCCTCCACTTT. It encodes CAWKTGILGNSPLHF.

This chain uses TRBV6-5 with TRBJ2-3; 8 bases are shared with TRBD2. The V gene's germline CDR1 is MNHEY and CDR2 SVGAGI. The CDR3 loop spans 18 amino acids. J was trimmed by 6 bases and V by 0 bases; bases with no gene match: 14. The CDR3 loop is CASSYSIGSGGVHDTQYF. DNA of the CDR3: TGTGCCAGCAGTTACTCGATAGGGTCCGGGGGGGTACACGATACGCAGTATTTT.